The entry below describes one T cell receptor (delta chain). TCRdb's protein for this DNA is that of a much larger clone and differs from the translation at residue 16, likely a read error; the protein shown is the DNA translation. CDR3 length equals 19 residues. In germline, CDR1 is GEAIGNYY, CDR2 EKD. TCRdb re-called the reads via CATT. The profile shows 7,000 or so delta-chain clones, 0.6% to 0.8% of them singletons. These data are taken from a study of gamma-delta chains in newborns, infants, children. Study-level background: Innate gammadelta T cells reportedly expand polyclonally right after birth, driven by microbial exposure, per the title.

Sequenced sample: blood. The sequence came from a child who was a newborn, infant or young child, either healthy, febrile or measles-vaccinated (not recorded which). The chain couples TRDV2 to TRDJ3, with 11 bases identical to TRDD3. CDR3 in DNA: TGTGCCTGTGACACCGTACTGGGGGATAGCTCCTGGGACACCCGACATATGTTTTTC. Translating gives CACDTVLGDSSWDTRHMFF.